This T cell receptor beta chain was found in a study of blood T cell repertoires in COVID-19. Study at large: Samples representing acute and convalescent COVID-19 were sourced from the United States, Italy and Spain.

Per the authors' pipeline: Amplification of reference gene primers provided the estimated nucleated cell counts. The repertoire was sequenced with immunoSEQ multiplex PCR; TCRdb's copy has only in-frame clones and lacks some. V and J calls and clone size are as listed in that table; D and trimming were resolved from the DNA. The table records about 58,000 clones, 89% of them present only once. In germline, CDR1 is SNHLY, CDR2 FYNNEI. V was cut by 2 bases and J by 5 bases, with 15 bases left in between. There are 15 residues in the CDR3. This chain uses TRBV2 with TRBJ2-5; possibly TRBD1 for D (6 bases). The sequenced sample was peripheral blood. The sequence was collected from a woman aged 60 to 75 with active COVID-19. The CDR3 sequence is CASSETGLAGETQYF. The CDR3 DNA reads as TGTGCCAGCAGTGAAACAGGGCTAGCTGGGGAGACCCAGTACTTC. Full variable domain (remainder filled in from reference TRBV2 and TRBJ2-5): EPEVTQTPSHQVTQMGQEVILRCVPISNHLYFYWYRQILGQKVEFLVSFYNNEISEKSEIFDDQFSVERPDGSNFTLKIRSTKLEDSAMYFCASSETGLAGETQYFGPGTRLLVL.